The next 20 T cell receptor beta chains were all read from a single sample in a study of tumor-infiltrating lymphocytes in primary liver carcinoma. Starting material of about 450 ng total RNA yielded TCR beta cDNA via a constant-region primer. Each TCR beta library was derived from three nested multiplex PCR rounds that employed slightly modified ARM-PCR. TRBV1-TRBV30 forward primers paired with a C-beta reverse primer were used in the first two PCR rounds, which ran approximately 11 cycles each. TCRdb processed the multiplex PCR reads anew with MiXCR; each CDR3 protein has one entry. The sample yields 180,000 or so distinct CDR3 sequences, about 60% seen once. Germline DNA was extracted alongside blood RNA, which was obtained from unsorted whole blood. Source material: peripheral blood. The receptors shown here come from a man between 40 and 49 years old with primary liver carcinoma and hepatitis B virus infection.

The chain recombines TRBV5-4 with TRBJ2-5; 7 nucleotides line up with TRBD2. Looked up from germline, CDR1 is SGHNT and CDR2 is YYREEE (reference sequence). The CDR3 length is 15 residues. V lost 3 bases and J lost 1; bases outside the gene matches: 6. The CDR3 is CASSYWTRGQETQYF. The CDR3 DNA follows: TGTGCCAGCAGCTACTGGACTAGAGGCCAAGAGACCCAGTACTTC.

A word on this clonotype: The junction does not match germline at one end; this may be a read error. The rearrangement links TRBV11-2 to TRBJ2-7; tentatively, D is TRBD1 (7 bases). This CDR3 is 16 amino acids long. CDR1 and CDR2 (germline): SGHAT, FQNNGV. CDR3 residues: CASTQSGGISSYEQHF. The CDR3 nucleotides are TGTGCCAGTACTCAATCAGGGGGGATTAGCTCCTACGAGCAGCACTTC.

This clonotype was counted between two and nine times. V is TRBV11-2 and J is TRBJ2-4, with TRBD1 as a possible D gene (6 bases). Per the germline V gene, CDR1 is SGHAT and CDR2 is FQNNGV. This CDR3 has 16 amino acids. The ends were cut back, 5 bases at V and 9 bases at J, with 23 bases in the middle. The chain's CDR3 is CASSQGRLSLGGIQYF. The CDR3 DNA reads TGTGCCAGCAGCCAGGGGCGCCTCTCTTTAGGGGGCATTCAGTACTTC.

Turning to this clonotype: At one boundary the junction diverges from the germline segment, which might be a read error. The chain links TRBV29-1 to TRBJ2-7; 10 bases are shared with TRBD1. CDR1 and CDR2 (germline): SQVTM, ANQGSEA. This CDR3 comprises 19 residues. The CDR3 region has the DNA TGCATCGTCCGGGACAGGGGAGTTGTCGGCCTTACCGGCTCCTACGAGCAATACTTC. Its protein product is CIVRDRGVVGLTGSYEQYF.

The chain uses TRBV18 and TRBJ1-2, with TRBD1 matching 11 bases. Per the germline V gene, CDR1 is KGHSH and CDR2 is LQKENI. The CDR3 length is 15 residues. The ends lost 5 bases at V and 10 bases at J; junction bases unmatched: 12. For the CDR3, the DNA is TGTGCCAGCTCAACGACTCGGGACAGGGGGTTTGACTACACCTTC. Its translation is CASSTTRDRGFDYTF.

This clonotype showed up just a few times. The J gene is TRBJ2-7, the V gene TRBV29-1; no firm D call. Germline assignment: CDR1 SQVTM and CDR2 ANQGSEA. The CDR3 is 12 residues long. Trimming shortened V by 6 bases and J by 3 bases, and 12 bases separated the two germline ends. CDR3 in amino acids: CSVPKGNYEQYF. CDR3 bases: TGCAGCGTCCCTAAAGGGAACTACGAGCAGTACTTC.

The rearrangement joins TRBV4-1 to TRBJ2-7; D may match TRBD1 or TRBD2 (5 bases each). Per the germline V gene, CDR1 is MGHRA and CDR2 is YSYEKL. This CDR3 has 15 amino acids. The V end was cut by 0 bases, the J end by 2 bases, with 11 bases between. The CDR3 sequence is CASSQDKGTTYEQYF. Written as DNA, the CDR3 is TGCGCCAGCAGCCAAGATAAGGGGACGACCTACGAGCAGTACTTC.

As concerns this clonotype: Sequence at one end of the junction differs from germline and may be a read error. The chain couples TRBV4-1 to TRBJ2-1, with D hard to call. CDR3 length: 16 amino acids. CDR1 and CDR2 (germline): MGHRA, YSYEKL. CDR3 region: CVSSQEPIIFNNEQFF. The CDR3 DNA is TGCGTCAGCAGCCAAGAGCCGATCATATTTAACAATGAGCAGTTCTTC.

The sample holds one count of this clonotype. In this CDR3 the conserved last residue, phenylalanine or tryptophan, is missing, so a read error is likely. The chain employs TRBV4-1 and TRBJ2-1; 15 nucleotides align to TRBD2. Germline trimming cut 4 bases from V and 0 bases from J; bases unmatched to any gene: 4. From germline, CDR1 is MGHRA and CDR2 YSYEKL. The length of the CDR3 is 18 residues. The CDR3 coding sequence is TGCGCCAGCAGCCCGGGACTAGCGGGAGGTAGCTCCTACAATGAGCAGTTCTTA. The encoded protein is CASSPGLAGGSSYNEQFL.

To note about this clonotype: An end of the junction does not agree with germline; a read error may underlie this. This rearrangement joins TRBV29-1 to TRBJ2-2, with D possibly matching TRBD2 (5 bases). The CDR3 totals 15 residues. From germline, CDR1 is SQVTM and CDR2 ANQGSEA. In nucleotides, the CDR3 is TGCAGCGTTGAAGACGCCGCAGGAGCCCCCGGGGAACTGTTATTT. Protein sequence: CSVEDAAGAPGELLF.

This chain links TRBV10-3 with TRBJ1-2, with D possibly TRBD1 on 5 matching bases. Germline assignment: CDR1 ENHRY and CDR2 SYGVKD. This CDR3 region has 14 residues. V lost 4 bases to trimming and J lost 3 bases, with 12 bases between them. The CDR3 DNA sequence: TGTGCCATCAGTGGGGACGGGCGATACTATGGCTACACCTTC. It translates to CAISGDGRYYGYTF.

This clonotype was detected once. A clone one base away is much larger, so this may be a read error. The V and J genes are TRBV12-3 or TRBV12-4 and TRBJ2-5, with 7 bases fitting TRBD1. The CDR3 is made up of 15 amino acids. CDR3 amino acids: CASSSGQIFQEIQYF. Written as DNA, the CDR3 is TGTGCCAGCAGTTCGGGACAGATCTTCCAAGAGATCCAGTACTTC.

This clonotype appeared many times. The genes are TRBV29-1 and TRBJ1-5; D is perhaps TRBD1 (6 bases). Germline V gives CDR1 SQVTM, CDR2 ANQGSEA. With 7 bases removed from V and 5 bases from J, the gap between germline ends came to 18 bases. The CDR3 has 14 amino acids. The CDR3 region is CSDRWLQGHQPQHF. The CDR3 nucleotides read TGCAGCGACAGATGGTTACAGGGTCATCAGCCCCAGCATTTT.

Notes on this clonotype: Since no conserved phenylalanine or tryptophan closes the CDR3, a read error is the likely cause. The gene calls are TRBV11-2 and TRBJ2-1, with 11 bases identical to TRBD2. The CDR3 length is 20 residues. The V gene's germline CDR1 is SGHAT and CDR2 FQNNGV. The CDR3 DNA follows: TGTGCCAGCAGCCAAAAGGTGGGACTAGCGGTAGTAGGTTCCTACAATGACCAGTTCCTC. Protein: CASSQKVGLAVVGSYNDQFL.

In the case of this clonotype: At one end the junction does not follow the germline gene, possibly because of a read error. The gene calls are TRBV6-5 and TRBJ1-1; no clear D gene. Per the germline V gene, CDR1 is MNHEY and CDR2 is SVGAGI. This CDR3 has 14 amino acids. This chain's CDR3 is CANSYETANTEAFF. Here the CDR3 DNA reads TGTGCCAACAGTTACGAGACGGCGAACACTGAAGCTTTCTTT.

The rearrangement links TRBV4-2 to TRBJ2-5; D call uncertain. V was cut by 0 bases and J by 7 bases, with 15 bases left in between. Per the germline V gene, CDR1 is LGHNA and CDR2 is YNFKEQ. CDR3 length: 15 residues. The CDR3 DNA reads as TGTGCCAGCAGCCAAGATTCCGGCCCCCTGGGGACCCAGTACTTC. Protein product: CASSQDSGPLGTQYF.

As for this clonotype: Since no conserved phenylalanine or tryptophan closes the CDR3, a read error is the likely cause. The V call is TRBV11-3, the J call TRBJ1-5; tentatively, D is TRBD1 (5 bases). CDR1 is SGHNT, CDR2 YENEEA, per germline. This CDR3 has 16 amino acids. The CDR3, as DNA: TGTGCCAGCAGTTTAGGGACCGTGGGTGGCAATCAGCCCCAGCATTAT. Translated: CASSLGTVGGNQPQHY.

Remarks on this clonotype: The junction does not match germline at one end; this may be a read error. V and J are TRBV11-2 and TRBJ2-1; D might be TRBD2 (5 bases). This CDR3 is 11 amino acids long. Germline V CDR1 and CDR2: SGHAT, FQNNGV. The CDR3 nucleotides are TGTGCTAGCAGCCAGCGGTGGGAGCAGTTCTTC. Protein product: CASSQRWEQFF.

Ten or more counts support this clonotype. This rearrangement joins TRBV29-1 to TRBJ1-5; TRBD1 matches at 7 bases. Trimming removed 4 bases from V and 2 bases from J; junction bases left unmatched: 2. Per the germline V gene, CDR1 is SQVTM and CDR2 is ANQGSEA. The CDR3 has 13 residues. This chain's CDR3 is CSVGQGGNQPQHF. The CDR3 nucleotides are TGCAGCGTTGGACAGGGTGGCAATCAGCCCCAGCATTTT. The variable domain in full, completed from reference TRBV29-1 and TRBJ1-5, reads SAVISQKPSRDICQRGTSLTIQCQVDSQVTMMFWYRQQPGQSLTLIATANQGSEATYESGFVIDKFPISRPNLTFSTLTVSNMSPEDSSIYLCSVGQGGNQPQHFGDGTRLSIL.

The gene calls are TRBV12-3 or TRBV12-4 and TRBJ1-1; D gene unclear. This CDR3 is 11 amino acids long. Trimming cost V 3 bases and J 7 bases, with 6 bases left between them. This chain's CDR3 is CASSFRREAFF. CDR3 sequence (DNA): TGTGCCAGCAGTTTCCGTCGTGAAGCTTTCTTT.